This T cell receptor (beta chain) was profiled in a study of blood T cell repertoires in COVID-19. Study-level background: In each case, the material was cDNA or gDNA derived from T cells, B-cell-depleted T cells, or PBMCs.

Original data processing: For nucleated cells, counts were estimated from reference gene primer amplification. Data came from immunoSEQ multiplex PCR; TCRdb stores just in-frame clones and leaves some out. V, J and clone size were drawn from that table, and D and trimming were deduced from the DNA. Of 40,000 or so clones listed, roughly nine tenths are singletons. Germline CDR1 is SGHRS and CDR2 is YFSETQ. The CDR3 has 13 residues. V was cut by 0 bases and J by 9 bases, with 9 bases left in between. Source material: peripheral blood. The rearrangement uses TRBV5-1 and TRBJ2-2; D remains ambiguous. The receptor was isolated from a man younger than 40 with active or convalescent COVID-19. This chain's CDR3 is CASSLDRGRELFF. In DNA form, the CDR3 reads TGCGCCAGCAGCTTGGATCGCGGCCGGGAGCTGTTTTTT. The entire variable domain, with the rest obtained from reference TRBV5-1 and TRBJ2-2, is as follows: KAGVTQTPRYLIKTRGQQVTLSCSPISGHRSVSWYQQTPGQGLQFLFEYFSETQRNKGNFPGRFSGRQFSNSRSEMNVSTLELGDSALYLCASSLDRGRELFFGEGSRLTVL.